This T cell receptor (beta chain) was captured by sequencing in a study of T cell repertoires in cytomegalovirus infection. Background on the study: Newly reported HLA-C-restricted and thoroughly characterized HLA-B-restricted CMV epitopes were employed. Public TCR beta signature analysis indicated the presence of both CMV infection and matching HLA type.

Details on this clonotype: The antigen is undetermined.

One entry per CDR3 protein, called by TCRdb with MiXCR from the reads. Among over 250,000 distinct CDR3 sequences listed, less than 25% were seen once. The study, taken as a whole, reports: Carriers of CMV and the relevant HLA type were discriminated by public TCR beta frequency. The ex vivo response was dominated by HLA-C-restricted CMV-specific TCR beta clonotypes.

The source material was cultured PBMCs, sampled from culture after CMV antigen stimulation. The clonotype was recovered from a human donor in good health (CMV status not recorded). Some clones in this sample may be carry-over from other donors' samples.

CDR3 sequence reads: CASSYSLYSSYNEQFF. The CDR3 DNA is TGTGCCAGCAGTTACTCCCTATACAGTTCCTACAATGAGCAGTTCTTC. This rearrangement joins TRBV6-5 to TRBJ2-1; no clear D gene. The CDR3 runs 16 residues. V gave up 0 bases and J gave up 1 base, with 10 bases separating them. Looked up from germline, CDR1 is MNHEY and CDR2 is SVGAGI.